The clone carrying this T cell receptor (beta chain) was detected only once. With 6 bases removed from V and 9 bases from J, the gap between germline ends came to 14 bases. This CDR3 has 12 amino acids. Germline CDR1 and CDR2: MNHEY and SVGAGI. The sample originates from a study of blood T cell repertoires in COVID-19. Overall study: Acute and convalescent COVID-19 samples came from the United States, Italy and Spain. PBMCs, B-cell-depleted T cells, or T cells provided the cDNA or gDNA that made up the material.

Only in-frame clones appear in the TCRdb table, and some are missing; sequencing was by immunoSEQ multiplex PCR. The data show about 83,000 clones, roughly 80% seen once. This chain joins TRBV6-5 and TRBJ2-5, with D possibly being TRBD1 (5 bases). The sequencing sample was made of peripheral blood. The receptor was derived from a woman of 80 years or more with acute or convalescent COVID-19. This CDR3 reads CASRDIPGSQYF. The CDR3 DNA reads TGTGCCAGCAGGGACATACCGGGCTCCCAGTACTTC.